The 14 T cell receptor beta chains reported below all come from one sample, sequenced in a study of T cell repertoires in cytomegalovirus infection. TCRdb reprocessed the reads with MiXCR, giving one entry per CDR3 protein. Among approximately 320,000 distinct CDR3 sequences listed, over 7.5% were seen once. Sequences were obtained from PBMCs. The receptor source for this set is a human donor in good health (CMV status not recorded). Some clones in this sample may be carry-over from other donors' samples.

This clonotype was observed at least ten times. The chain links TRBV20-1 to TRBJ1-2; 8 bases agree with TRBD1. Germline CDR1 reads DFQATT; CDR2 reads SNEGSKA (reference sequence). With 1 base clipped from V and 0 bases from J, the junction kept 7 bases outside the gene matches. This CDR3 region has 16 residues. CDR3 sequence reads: CSARGAGTGANYGYTF. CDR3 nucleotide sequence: TGCAGTGCTAGAGGCGCAGGGACAGGAGCTAACTATGGCTACACCTTC.

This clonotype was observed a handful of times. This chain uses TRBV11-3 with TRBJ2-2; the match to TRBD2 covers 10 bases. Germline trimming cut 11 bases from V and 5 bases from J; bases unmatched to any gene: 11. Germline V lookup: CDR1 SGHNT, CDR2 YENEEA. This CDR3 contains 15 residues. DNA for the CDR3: TGTGCCCCCAGCCCGGGACTAGCGTTAACCGGGGAGCTGTTTTTT. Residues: CAPSPGLALTGELFF.

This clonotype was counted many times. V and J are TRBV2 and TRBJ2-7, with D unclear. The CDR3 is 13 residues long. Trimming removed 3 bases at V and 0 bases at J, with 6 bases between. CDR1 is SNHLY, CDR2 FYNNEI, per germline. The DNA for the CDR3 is TGTGCCAGCAGTGATAGTTTCTCCTACGAGCAGTACTTC. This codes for CASSDSFSYEQYF.

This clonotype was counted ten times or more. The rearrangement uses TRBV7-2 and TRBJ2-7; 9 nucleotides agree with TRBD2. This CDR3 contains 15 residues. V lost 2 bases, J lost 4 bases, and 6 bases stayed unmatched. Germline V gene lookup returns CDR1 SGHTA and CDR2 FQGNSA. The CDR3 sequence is CASSLQAGGRYEQYF. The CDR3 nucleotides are TGTGCCAGCAGCTTACAAGCGGGGGGCCGTTACGAGCAGTACTTC. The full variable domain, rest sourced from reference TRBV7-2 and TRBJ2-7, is GAGVSQSPSNKVTEKGKDVELRCDPISGHTALYWYRQSLGQGLEFLIYFQGNSAPDKSGLPSDRFSAERTGGSVSTLTIQRTQQEDSAVYLCASSLQAGGRYEQYFGPGTRLTVT.

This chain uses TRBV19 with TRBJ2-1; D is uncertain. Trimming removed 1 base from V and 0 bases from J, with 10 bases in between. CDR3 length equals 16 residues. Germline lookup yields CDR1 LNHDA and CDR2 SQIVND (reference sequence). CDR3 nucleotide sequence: TGTGCCAGTAGTATAGTAGGTCTCAGCTCCTACAATGAGCAGTTCTTC. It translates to CASSIVGLSSYNEQFF. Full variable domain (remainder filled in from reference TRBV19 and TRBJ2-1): DGGITQSPKYLFRKEGQNVTLSCEQNLNHDAMYWYRQDPGQGLRLIYYSQIVNDFQKGDIAEGYSVSREKKESFPLTVTSAQKNPTAFYLCASSIVGLSSYNEQFFGPGTRLTVL.

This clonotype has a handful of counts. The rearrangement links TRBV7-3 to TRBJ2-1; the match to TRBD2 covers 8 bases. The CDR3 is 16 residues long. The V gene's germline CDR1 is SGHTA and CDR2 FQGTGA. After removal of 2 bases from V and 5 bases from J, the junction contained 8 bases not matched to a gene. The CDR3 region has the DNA TGTGCCAGCAGCTTAGGGGGCGGGAGGCTCAACAATGAGCAGTTCTTC. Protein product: CASSLGGGRLNNEQFF. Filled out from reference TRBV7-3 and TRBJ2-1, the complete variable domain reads GAGVSQTPSNKVTEKGKYVELRCDPISGHTALYWYRQSLGQGPEFLIYFQGTGAADDSGLPNDRFFAVRPEGSVSTLKIQRTERGDSAVYLCASSLGGGRLNNEQFFGPGTRLTVL.

CDR3 region: CASSLGTAGGLSSYNEQFF. The CDR3 bases are TGCGCCAGCAGCTTGGGCACAGCGGGGGGATTAAGCTCCTACAATGAGCAGTTCTTC. The chain is built from TRBV5-1 and TRBJ2-1; 9 bases align to TRBD2. The V and J ends lost 0 bases and 0 bases, in that order; junction bases with no gene match: 10. In germline, CDR1 is SGHRS, CDR2 YFSETQ. The CDR3 contains 19 residues.

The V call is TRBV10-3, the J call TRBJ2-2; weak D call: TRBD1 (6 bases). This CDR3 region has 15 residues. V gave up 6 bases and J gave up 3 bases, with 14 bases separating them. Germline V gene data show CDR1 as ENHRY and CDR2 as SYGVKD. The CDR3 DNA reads TGTGCCATCAGCCTGACAGGCCCGGACACCGGGGAGCTGTTTTTT. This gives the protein CAISLTGPDTGELFF.

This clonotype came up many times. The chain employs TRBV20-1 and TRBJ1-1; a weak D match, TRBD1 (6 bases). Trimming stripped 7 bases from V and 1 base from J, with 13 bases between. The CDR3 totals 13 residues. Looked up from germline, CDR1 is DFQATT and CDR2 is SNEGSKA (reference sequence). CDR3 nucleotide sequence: TGCAGTGTGGGGGGGCCCACGAACACTGAAGCTTTCTTT. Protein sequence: CSVGGPTNTEAFF.

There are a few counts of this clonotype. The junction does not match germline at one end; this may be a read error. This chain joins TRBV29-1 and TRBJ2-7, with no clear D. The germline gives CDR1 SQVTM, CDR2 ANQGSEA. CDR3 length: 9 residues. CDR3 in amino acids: CSVRGHRKF. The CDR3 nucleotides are TGCAGCGTCCGCGGCCACAGAAAATTC.

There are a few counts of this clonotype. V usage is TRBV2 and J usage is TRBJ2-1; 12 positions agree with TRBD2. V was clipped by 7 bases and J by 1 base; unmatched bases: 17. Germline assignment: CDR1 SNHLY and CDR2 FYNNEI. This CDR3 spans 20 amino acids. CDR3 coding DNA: TGTGCCAGCACTTTACCATCGACTAGCGGGAGTGGAAGTTCCTACAATGAGCAGTTCTTC. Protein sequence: CASTLPSTSGSGSSYNEQFF.

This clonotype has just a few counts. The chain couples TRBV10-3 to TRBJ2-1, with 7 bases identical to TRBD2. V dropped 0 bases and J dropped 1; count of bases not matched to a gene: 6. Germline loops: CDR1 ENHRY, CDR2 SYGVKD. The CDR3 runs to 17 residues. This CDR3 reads CAISESMGSGSYNEQFF. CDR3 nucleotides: TGTGCCATCAGTGAGTCGATGGGTAGCGGGTCCTACAATGAGCAGTTCTTC.

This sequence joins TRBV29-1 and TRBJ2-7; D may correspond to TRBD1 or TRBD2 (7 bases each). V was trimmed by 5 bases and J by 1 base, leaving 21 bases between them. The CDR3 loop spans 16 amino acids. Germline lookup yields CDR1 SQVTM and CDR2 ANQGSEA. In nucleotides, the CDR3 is TGCAGCGTTAGGGGGGGGGCCAGGGGGTCATCCTACGAGCAGTACTTC. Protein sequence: CSVRGGARGSSYEQYF.

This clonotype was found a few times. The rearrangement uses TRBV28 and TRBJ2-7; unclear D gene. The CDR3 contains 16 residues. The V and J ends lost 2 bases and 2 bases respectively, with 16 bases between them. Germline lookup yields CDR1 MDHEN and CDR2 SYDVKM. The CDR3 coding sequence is TGTGCCAGCAGTTTAACCCCCCCCGTTGGTGCCTACGAGCAGTACTTC. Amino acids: CASSLTPPVGAYEQYF.